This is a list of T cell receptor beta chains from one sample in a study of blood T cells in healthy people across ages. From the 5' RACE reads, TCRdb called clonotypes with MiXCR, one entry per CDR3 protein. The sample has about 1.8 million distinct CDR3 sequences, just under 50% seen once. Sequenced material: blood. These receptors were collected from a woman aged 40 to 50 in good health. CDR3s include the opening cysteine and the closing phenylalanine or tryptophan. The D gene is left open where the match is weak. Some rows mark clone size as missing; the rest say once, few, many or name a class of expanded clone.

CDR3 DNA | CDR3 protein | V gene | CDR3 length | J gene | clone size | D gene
TGTGCCAGCAGCTTAGTGGGAGGCGCCAGGGGGCAGCGAGAGACCCAGTACTTC | CASSLVGGARGQRETQYF | TRBV11-2 | 18 | TRBJ2-5 | . | TRBD1
TGTGCCAGCAGTGAGGGACATGATGGCTACACCTTC | CASSEGHDGYTF | TRBV25-1 | 12 | TRBJ1-2 | . | .
TGCGCCAGCAGCCAATTCCCGGGGAACTACAATGAGCAGTTCTTC | CASSQFPGNYNEQFF | TRBV4-1 | 15 | TRBJ2-1 | . | .
TGCGCCAGCAGCCACGTTAGCGGGGGCCTAGAAGATACGCAGTATTTT | CASSHVSGGLEDTQYF | TRBV4-3 | 16 | TRBJ2-3 | . | TRBD2
TGTGCCAGCAGGCGACTGGGCACAGATACGCAGTATTTT | CASRRLGTDTQYF | TRBV27 | 13 | TRBJ2-3 | few | .
TGTGCCAGCAGCCGAACGGGACCCTTCACCTACGAGCAGTACTTC | CASSRTGPFTYEQYF | TRBV28 | 15 | TRBJ2-7 | few | .
TGCAGTGCTAGAGATAGGGGGACTTCGGTGGATACGCAGTATTTT | CSARDRGTSVDTQYF | TRBV20-1 | 15 | TRBJ2-3 | few | .
TGCGCCAGCAGCTCGGGGGAGAGTGGTGAGACCCAGTACTTC | CASSSGESGETQYF | TRBV5-1 | 14 | TRBJ2-5 | few | .
TGTGCCAGCAGCTTAGAAAGGTTGCACGAGCAGTACTTC | CASSLERLHEQYF | TRBV7-2 | 13 | TRBJ2-7 | . | .
TGTGCCAGCTGCCCAAGGGGAGTAGAGGAGACCCAGTACTTC | CASCPRGVEETQYF | TRBV12-3/TRBV12-4 | 14 | TRBJ2-5 | . | .
TGTGCCAGCAGCTCCAGACAGGGGGTAGGGTACTTC | CASSSRQGVGYF | TRBV6-5 | 12 | TRBJ2-5 | few | TRBD1
TGTGCCACCAGCAGAGATAAGACAGTGGTCAATCAGCCCCAGCATTTT | CATSRDKTVVNQPQHF | TRBV15 | 16 | TRBJ1-5 | . | .
TGTGCCAGCCTAGCTCCAGGCTATGGCTACACCTTC | CASLAPGYGYTF | TRBV21-1 | 12 | TRBJ1-2 | few | .
TGTGCCAGCAGTTTAGGTATACGGGGCAGGGCGGCAGATACGCAGTATTTT | CASSLGIRGRAADTQYF | TRBV27 | 17 | TRBJ2-3 | . | .
TGTGCCAGCGGCCCCCCGGAGGATTTGAACACTGAAGCTTTCTTT | CASGPPEDLNTEAFF | TRBV12-3/TRBV12-4 | 15 | TRBJ1-1 | . | .
TGTGCCAGCAGTTACTCGACCCCAGCGGGGGGCTTGAAGACCCAGTACTTC | CASSYSTPAGGLKTQYF | TRBV6-5 | 17 | TRBJ2-5 | . | TRBD2
TGTGCCAGCAGCTTTTACGGGGGGATCCAAGAGACCCAGTACTTC | CASSFYGGIQETQYF | TRBV7-3 | 15 | TRBJ2-5 | few | TRBD2
TGTGCCAGCATCCACGGACAGGGGCAAGAGACCCAGTACTTC | CASIHGQGQETQYF | TRBV6-8 | 14 | TRBJ2-5 | . | TRBD1
TGCGCCAGCAGCAAAGGACCTGCGGCTGAAGCTTTCTTT | CASSKGPAAEAFF | TRBV4-1 | 13 | TRBJ1-1 | . | .
TGTGCCAGCAGTAGATCAGGACGCTCCGGGTCGGAGACCCAGTACTTC | CASSRSGRSGSETQYF | TRBV27 | 16 | TRBJ2-5 | . | .
TGTGCCAGCAGCAAAGCCGGGACTAGCGGGACGCCCAGAGCCAAAAACATTCAGTACTTC | CASSKAGTSGTPRAKNIQYF | TRBV21-1 | 20 | TRBJ2-4 | . | .
TGTGCCACCAGCAGGGGGGGGACAGGGTACGAGCAGTACTTC | CATSRGGTGYEQYF | TRBV15 | 14 | TRBJ2-7 | few | TRBD1
TGTGTTAGTGGTTCCTCCTACAGGGGGCTTGGCTACACCTTC | CVSGSSYRGLGYTF | TRBV12-5 | 14 | TRBJ1-2 | . | TRBD1
TGTGCCAGCAGCTCAGTAAGGGGACAGGCTTACAATGAGCAGTTCTTC | CASSSVRGQAYNEQFF | TRBV7-2 | 16 | TRBJ2-1 | few | TRBD1
TGCAGTGCTAATGAGGGGGGGTCCCACGAGCAGTACTTC | CSANEGGSHEQYF | TRBV20-1 | 13 | TRBJ2-7 | few | .
TGTGCCAGCAGCTCACAGGGGACCCTTTACAATGAGCAGTTCTTC | CASSSQGTLYNEQFF | TRBV7-2 | 15 | TRBJ2-1 | once | TRBD1
TGTGCCAGCAGTGAGTTGACAGGGCTCTATGGCTACACCTTC | CASSELTGLYGYTF | TRBV25-1 | 14 | TRBJ1-2 | . | TRBD1
TGCGCCAGCAGCCCAGCCCGGGGAAGGGACACAGATACGCAGTATTTT | CASSPARGRDTDTQYF | TRBV4-3 | 16 | TRBJ2-3 | . | .
TGCAGTGCTCCTCGAGGGGGCGCAAGGTACAATGAGCAGTTCTTC | CSAPRGGARYNEQFF | TRBV20-1 | 15 | TRBJ2-1 | . | TRBD1
TGTGCCAGCAGCTTAACTAGCGGGGGGGCCGGAGGTGTTTTCACAGATACGCAGTATTTT | CASSLTSGGAGGVFTDTQYF | TRBV7-3 | 20 | TRBJ2-3 | few | TRBD2
TGCAGTGCTAGATACGAAAAAGTACCCGGTCGGGGCCTGACAGATACGCAGTATTTT | CSARYEKVPGRGLTDTQYF | TRBV20-1 | 19 | TRBJ2-3 | . | .
TGTGCCAGCAGTTACCCCCCCGGGGCCGGTTCGGAGACCCAGTACTTC | CASSYPPGAGSETQYF | TRBV6-2/TRBV6-3 | 16 | TRBJ2-5 | . | .
TGCGCCAGCAGTGCAGGGGGCGTCAAGTATGGCTACACCTTC | CASSAGGVKYGYTF | TRBV10-2 | 14 | TRBJ1-2 | . | TRBD1
TGTGCCAGCAGTCCCGGACAGGGTTGGGATTGGGAGCAGTACTTC | CASSPGQGWDWEQYF | TRBV28 | 15 | TRBJ2-5 | few | TRBD1
TGTGTCAGCAGCCCCCGCGGACCCGGTGGCTACACCTTC | CVSSPRGPGGYTF | TRBV7-9 | 13 | TRBJ1-2 | once | .
TGCGCCAGCAGCCAAGAGGCTAGCGAGGACCTTTGGACTAGCACAGATACGCAGTATTTT | CASSQEASEDLWTSTDTQYF | TRBV4-1 | 20 | TRBJ2-3 | few | .
TGCAGTGCGCAAAAGGACGGAGTGAACTACGAGCAGTACTTC | CSAQKDGVNYEQYF | TRBV20-1 | 14 | TRBJ2-7 | . | .
TGCGCCAGCAGTGGGGGTCGGGGTAATTCACCCCTCCACTTT | CASSGGRGNSPLHF | TRBV10-1 | 14 | TRBJ1-6 | . | .
TGCGCCAGCAGCCAAGGGGGCGGGACAGACAAAAAAGAGACCCAGTACTTC | CASSQGGGTDKKETQYF | TRBV4-3 | 17 | TRBJ2-5 | . | .
TGTGCCAGCAGCCAAGAGGGGGGATACTACTACGAGCAGTACTTC | CASSQEGGYYYEQYF | TRBV4-2 | 15 | TRBJ2-7 | . | .
TGTGCCACCAGCAGAGCAGGAGAGACCCAGTACTTC | CATSRAGETQYF | TRBV15 | 12 | TRBJ2-5 | many | .
TGTGCCAGCAGCTTTACCCTAGCGGGGGAAAACAATGAGCAGTTCTTC | CASSFTLAGENNEQFF | TRBV7-8 | 16 | TRBJ2-1 | . | TRBD2
TGTGCCAGCAGCGAATTTGGGCAGGGTATGAACACCGGGGAGCTGTTTTTT | CASSEFGQGMNTGELFF | TRBV28 | 17 | TRBJ2-2 | few | .
TGCGCCAGCAGCTTGAAGCCGGGCCGAGCTAACTATGGCTACACCTTC | CASSLKPGRANYGYTF | TRBV5-1 | 16 | TRBJ1-2 | . | .
TGCAGTGCCGCCGACAGGAGGGGGACTGAAGCTTTCTTT | CSAADRRGTEAFF | TRBV20-1 | 13 | TRBJ1-1 | . | .
TGCGCCAGCAGCTACCAAGGACTAGCGGGGGTCACAGATACGCAGTATTTT | CASSYQGLAGVTDTQYF | TRBV5-1 | 17 | TRBJ2-3 | . | TRBD2
TGTGCCAGCAGTTACTCGGTAACGACAGGGAGTTTAAAAGAGACCCAGTACTTC | CASSYSVTTGSLKETQYF | TRBV6-5 | 18 | TRBJ2-5 | . | TRBD1
TGTGCCAGCGGAACTCTGACAGGGAAGGGCCAAGAGACCCAGTACTTC | CASGTLTGKGQETQYF | TRBV6-6 | 16 | TRBJ2-5 | few | TRBD1
TGTGCCAGCCGGCGGACTGAAGCTTTCTTT | CASRRTEAFF | TRBV6-2/TRBV6-3 | 10 | TRBJ1-1 | . | .
TGCAGTGCTAGAGATCCGGGACAGAGGACAGATACGCAGTATTTT | CSARDPGQRTDTQYF | TRBV20-1 | 15 | TRBJ2-3 | . | TRBD1
TGTGCCAGCAGCGAACAGGGAACCGGAGTGCAGTACTTC | CASSEQGTGVQYF | TRBV9 | 13 | TRBJ2-7 | . | .
TGCAGTGCTAGAGCCCCCGGGGGACAGGGGGGACAGTACTTC | CSARAPGGQGGQYF | TRBV20-1 | 14 | TRBJ2-5 | . | TRBD1
TGTGCCATCAGTGACGGGGGTGAGGATGTGAGGCACTATGGCTACACCTTC | CAISDGGEDVRHYGYTF | TRBV10-3 | 17 | TRBJ1-2 | . | .
TGTGCCAGCAGTACCGGGACTACGGGGACCCAGTACTTC | CASSTGTTGTQYF | TRBV28 | 13 | TRBJ2-5 | . | TRBD2